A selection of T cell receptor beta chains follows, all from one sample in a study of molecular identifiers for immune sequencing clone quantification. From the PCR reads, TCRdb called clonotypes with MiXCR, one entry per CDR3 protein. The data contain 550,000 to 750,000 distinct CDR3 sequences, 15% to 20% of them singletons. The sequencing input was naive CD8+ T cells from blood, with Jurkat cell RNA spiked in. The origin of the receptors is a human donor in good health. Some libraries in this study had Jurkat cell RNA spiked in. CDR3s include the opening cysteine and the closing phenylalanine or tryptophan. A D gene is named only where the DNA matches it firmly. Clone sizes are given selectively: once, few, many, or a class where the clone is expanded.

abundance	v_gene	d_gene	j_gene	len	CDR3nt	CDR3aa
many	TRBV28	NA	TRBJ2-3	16	TGTGCCAGCAGTTCCCTCGGCGGAGCCATCACAGATACGCAGTATTTT	CASSSLGGAITDTQYF
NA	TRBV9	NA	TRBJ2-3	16	TGTGCCAGCAGCCCCTTGATGAGGGGACGGGGAGATACGCAGTATTTT	CASSPLMRGRGDTQYF
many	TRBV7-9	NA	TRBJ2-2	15	TGTGCCAGCAGCTCCGAGGGGTTGAACACCGGGGAGCTGTTTTTT	CASSSEGLNTGELFF
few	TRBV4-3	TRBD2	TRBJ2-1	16	TGCGCCAGCAGCCCCAACTGGGCGGGGGGGTCTAGTGAGCAGTTCTTC	CASSPNWAGGSSEQFF
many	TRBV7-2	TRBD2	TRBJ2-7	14	TGTGCCAGCAGCTTCGGGGGGAACGCCTACGAGCAGTACTTC	CASSFGGNAYEQYF
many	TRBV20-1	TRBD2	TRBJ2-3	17	TGCAGTGCTAGTGAAAAACCCCTAGCGGGAGCCGCAGATACGCAGTATTTT	CSASEKPLAGAADTQYF
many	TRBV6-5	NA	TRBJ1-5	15	TGTGCCAGCAGTCCGACCAGGGTCGGGGGTCAGCCCCAGCATTTT	CASSPTRVGGQPQHF
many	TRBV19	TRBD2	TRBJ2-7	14	TGTGCCAGCGGACCGGGACTAGCCACCTACGAGCAGTACTTC	CASGPGLATYEQYF
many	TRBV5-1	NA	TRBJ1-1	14	TGCGCCAGCAGCTTGGCCACCCTGAACACTGAAGCTTTCTTT	CASSLATLNTEAFF
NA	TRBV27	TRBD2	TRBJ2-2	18	TGTGCCAGCAGTTTAACGCCTAGCGGGAGAGGGGGAACCGGGGAGCTGTTTTTT	CASSLTPSGRGGTGELFF
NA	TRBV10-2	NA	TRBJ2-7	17	TGCGCCAGCAGTGGTACCACAACTAGACAGCAATCCTACGAGCAGTACTTC	CASSGTTTRQQSYEQYF
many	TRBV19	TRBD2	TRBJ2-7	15	TGTGCCAGTAGTTTTCGACTAGCGGGAGGGTACGAGCAGTACTTC	CASSFRLAGGYEQYF
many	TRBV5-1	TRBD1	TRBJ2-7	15	TGCGCCAGCACCGAACCGGACAGGGGGCAGGTAGGGCAGTACTTC	CASTEPDRGQVGQYF
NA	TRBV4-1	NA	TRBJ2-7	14	TGCGCCAGCAGCCAATACAGGGACCTGTCCGAGCAGTACTTC	CASSQYRDLSEQYF
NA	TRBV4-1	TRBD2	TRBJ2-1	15	TGCGCCAGCAGCTTCACTAGCGGGGATTGCAATGAGCAGTTCTTC	CASSFTSGDCNEQFF
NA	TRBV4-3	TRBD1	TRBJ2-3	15	TGCGCCAGCAGCCAAGGACAGGGTTTCACAGATACGCAGTATTTT	CASSQGQGFTDTQYF
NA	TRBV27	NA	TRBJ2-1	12	TGTGCCAGCAGTTATTCCGGGAATGAGCAGTTCTTC	CASSYSGNEQFF
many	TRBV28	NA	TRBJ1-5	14	TGTGCCAGCAGTTTGCGTTCCAGGGGTGAGCCCCAGCATTTT	CASSLRSRGEPQHF
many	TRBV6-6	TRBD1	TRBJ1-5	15	TGTGCCAGCAGTTTGGACAGGGGGAGCAATCAGCCCCAGCATTTT	CASSLDRGSNQPQHF
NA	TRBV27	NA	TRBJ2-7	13	TGTGCCAGCAGTTTATCGTCCCTCTACGAGCAGTACTTC	CASSLSSLYEQYF
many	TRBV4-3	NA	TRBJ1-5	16	TGCGCCAGCAGCCAAGATTCAGGGATCGGCAATCAGCCCCAGCATTTT	CASSQDSGIGNQPQHF
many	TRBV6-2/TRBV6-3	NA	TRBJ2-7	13	TGTGCCAGCAGTTGGACCTCCGCCTACGAGCAGTACTTC	CASSWTSAYEQYF
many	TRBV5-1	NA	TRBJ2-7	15	TGCGCCAGCAGCCCGGGACACCAACCTTCCTACGAGCAGTACTTC	CASSPGHQPSYEQYF
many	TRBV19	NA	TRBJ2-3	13	TGTGCCAGTAGTATTTCCTCGGCAGATACGCAGTATTTT	CASSISSADTQYF
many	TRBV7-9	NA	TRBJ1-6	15	TGTGCCAGCAGCCGGGAGATGGCGGAGGATTCACCCCTCCACTTT	CASSREMAEDSPLHF
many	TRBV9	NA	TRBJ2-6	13	TGTGCCAGCAGCGTCGACAGGACCAACGTCCTGACTTTC	CASSVDRTNVLTF
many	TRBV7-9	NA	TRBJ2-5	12	TGTGCCAGCAGCTTGGCCCAAGAGACCCAGTACTTC	CASSLAQETQYF
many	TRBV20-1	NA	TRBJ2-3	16	TGCAGTGCTAGGGGCTCCGTAGCACCACGAATTGATACGCAGTATTTT	CSARGSVAPRIDTQYF
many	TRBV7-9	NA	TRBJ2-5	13	TGTGCCAGCAGCCCACCAAGCACAGAGACCCAGTACTTC	CASSPPSTETQYF
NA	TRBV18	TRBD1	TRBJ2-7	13	TGTGCCAGCTCAGAAGACAGGGTCAACGAGCGGTACTTC	CASSEDRVNERYF
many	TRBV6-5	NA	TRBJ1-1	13	TGTGCCAGCGGGTACAGTCGCGACACTGAAGCTTTCTTT	CASGYSRDTEAFF
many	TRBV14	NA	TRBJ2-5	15	TGTGCCAGCAGCCAAGAAACTAGCTACCAAGAGACCCAGTACTTC	CASSQETSYQETQYF
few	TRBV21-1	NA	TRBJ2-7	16	TGTGCCAGCAGCAAAGCTTTCCGGGGGGGGGGCAACGAGCAGTACTTC	CASSKAFRGGGNEQYF
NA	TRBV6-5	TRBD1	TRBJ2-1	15	TGTGCCAGCAGTATACAGGGGCTCTCCTACAATGAGCAGTTCTTC	CASSIQGLSYNEQFF
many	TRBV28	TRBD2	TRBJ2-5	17	TGTGCCAGCAGTTTTTCGGGGGGGGGTCATGGGCAAGAGACCCAGTACTTC	CASSFSGGGHGQETQYF
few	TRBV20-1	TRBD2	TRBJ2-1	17	TGCAGTGCTAGAGATGAGGCGGGAGGGACGGCGTACCATGAGCAGTTCTTC	CSARDEAGGTAYHEQFF
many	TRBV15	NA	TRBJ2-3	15	TGTGCCACCAGCAGAGGGGGAGGTACACCAGATACGCAGTATTTT	CATSRGGGTPDTQYF
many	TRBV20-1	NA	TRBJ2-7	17	TGCAGTGCTAGAGATCCGGGGCAGCCTCGGCCTATATACGAGCAGTACTTC	CSARDPGQPRPIYEQYF
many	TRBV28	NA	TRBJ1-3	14	TGTGCCAGCAGCCATCCCCGGACGGGAAACACCATATATTTT	CASSHPRTGNTIYF
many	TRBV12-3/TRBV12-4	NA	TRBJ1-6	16	TGTGCCAGCAGTTTCCGGGGTCCCCCCTATAATTCACCCCTCCACTTT	CASSFRGPPYNSPLHF
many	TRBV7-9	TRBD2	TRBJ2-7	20	TGTGCCAGCAGCGCCCGCAGAGACCCGATAGCGGGGGGCAACTCCTACGAGCAGTACTTC	CASSARRDPIAGGNSYEQYF
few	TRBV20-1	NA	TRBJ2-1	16	TGCAGTGCTAGTGACATTGAGACTAGAGTCTACAATGAGCAGTTCTTC	CSASDIETRVYNEQFF
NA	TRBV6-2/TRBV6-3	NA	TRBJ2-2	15	TGTGCCAGCAGTTACGTGGGACCGGGGACCGGGGAGCTGTTTTTT	CASSYVGPGTGELFF
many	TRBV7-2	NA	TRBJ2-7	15	TGTGCCAGCAGCTTAAGTGCCGGGACGGCCTACGAGCAGTACTTC	CASSLSAGTAYEQYF
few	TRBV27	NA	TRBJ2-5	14	TGTGCCAGCAGTTTAATAGCCAGCCAAGAGACCCAGTACTTC	CASSLIASQETQYF
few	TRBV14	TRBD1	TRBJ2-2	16	TGTGCCAACAGCCGAGACAGGGACCCGAACACCGGGGAGCTGTTTTTT	CANSRDRDPNTGELFF
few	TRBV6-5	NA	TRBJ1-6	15	TGTGCCAGCAGTCCCCTCGGGGGAGTCACTTCACCCCTCCACTTT	CASSPLGGVTSPLHF